Below are 32 T cell receptor beta chains sequenced from a single sample in a study of blood T cell repertoires in COVID-19 (dated by TCRdb to 2020 to 2021). Library method: the immunoSEQ multiplex PCR assay. This is the immuneACCESS table as TCRdb keeps it, with only in-frame sequences that have V and J called. A part of the clones is gone; compared with another copy, unresolved V genes explain less than half, and the rest is unexplained. This sample is represented by about 80,000 clones; roughly 85% of them were singletons. Clones ranked in the top ten supply 9.6% of the sample. Sample: peripheral blood. The receptors were sampled from a middle-aged man with COVID-19, enrolled during active disease.

The J gene is TRBJ2-2, the V gene TRBV5-1, with TRBD2 as a possible D gene (6 bases). The CDR3 is made up of 15 amino acids. V was pared by 5 bases and J by 3 bases, with 14 bases between. Looked up from germline, CDR1 is SGHRS and CDR2 is YFSETQ. The CDR3 sequence is CASRGTSTYTGELFF. The CDR3 coding sequence is TGCGCCAGCAGAGGAACTAGCACGTACACCGGGGAGCTGTTTTTT.

This chain uses TRBV7-9 with TRBJ2-5, with 8 bases lining up with TRBD1. The germline CDR1 and CDR2 sequences are SEHNR and FQNEAQ (reference sequence). The CDR3 has 14 residues. Unmatched junction bases numbered 4, after V lost 4 bases and J lost 3 bases. The CDR3: CASSSHRGKETQYF. CDR3 nucleotide sequence: TGTGCCAGCAGCTCCCACAGGGGGAAAGAGACCCAGTACTTC.

This chain links TRBV6-5 with TRBJ2-3, with D tentatively TRBD2 (6 bases). Trimming removed 5 bases at V and 4 bases at J, with 13 bases between. CDR1 is MNHEY and CDR2 is SVGAGI in the germline V gene. The CDR3 covers 14 residues. This CDR3 is CASSQGLDPDTQYF. The DNA of the CDR3 is TGTGCCAGCAGTCAGGGACTGGATCCAGATACGCAGTATTTT.

This clone was found once. The chain uses TRBV10-1 and TRBJ2-2, with D uncertain. The germline CDR1 and CDR2 sequences are WNHNN and SYGVQD (reference sequence). V lost 6 bases and J lost 0, with 5 bases in between. CDR3 length: 13 amino acids. Written as DNA, the CDR3 is TGCGCCAGCAGACAGACGAACACCGGGGAGCTGTTTTTT. It yields the protein CASRQTNTGELFF.

The chain joins TRBV9 to TRBJ2-5; 7 bases agree with TRBD2. CDR3 length: 16 amino acids. The germline CDR1 and CDR2 sequences are SGDLS and YYNGEE. The J segment lost 6 bases and the V segment lost 4 bases, leaving 15 bases of the junction unmatched. CDR3 region: CASSPTWGGGPQTQYF. The CDR3 region has the DNA TGTGCCAGCAGCCCTACGTGGGGGGGAGGCCCCCAGACCCAGTACTTC.

The chain uses TRBV5-4 and TRBJ2-7; 9 nucleotides align to TRBD2. J gave up 2 bases and V 4 bases, and 10 bases lay outside the gene matches. The CDR3 has 16 residues. Germline V gene data show CDR1 as SGHNT and CDR2 as YYREEE (reference sequence). The CDR3 region has the DNA TGTGCCAGCAGCACGGGGGGGACTAGCAGGCCCTACGAGCAGTACTTC. Its protein is CASSTGGTSRPYEQYF.

The chain links TRBV11-2 to TRBJ2-7; 8 bases agree with TRBD2. Losses at the gene ends were 3 bases for V and 5 bases for J; bases not matched to a gene: 6. The CDR3 spans 14 residues. Germline V gene sequence: CDR1 SGHAT, CDR2 FQNNGV. The CDR3 coding sequence is TGTGCCAGCAGCTTCGGCGGGGGGTCGGACGAGCAGTACTTC. Protein: CASSFGGGSDEQYF.

Concerning this clone itself: The junction departs from germline at one end; a sequencing error may be responsible. V and J are TRBV6-5 and TRBJ2-2, with D unclear. Looked up from germline, CDR1 is MNHEY and CDR2 is SVGAGI. The CDR3 has 15 residues. For the CDR3, the DNA is TGTACCAGCAGTTATGATAACAGGAACACCGGGGAGCTGTTTTTT. Translation: CTSSYDNRNTGELFF.

This clone was seen just once. The V gene is TRBV7-9, the J gene TRBJ2-5; TRBD1 aligns across 11 bases. Per the germline V gene, CDR1 is SEHNR and CDR2 is FQNEAQ (reference sequence). This CDR3 region has 15 residues. With 5 bases clipped from V and 1 base from J, the junction kept 3 bases outside the gene matches. The CDR3 is CASSPGTGGQETQYF. CDR3 DNA sequence: TGTGCCAGCAGCCCAGGGACAGGGGGCCAAGAGACCCAGTACTTC.

V usage is TRBV19 and J usage is TRBJ2-1; the match to TRBD2 covers 7 bases. The V segment lost 8 bases and the J segment 6 bases; nucleotides outside the gene matches: 16. The CDR3 loop spans 16 amino acids. Germline V lookup: CDR1 LNHDA, CDR2 SQIVND (reference sequence). DNA of the CDR3: TGTGCCAGTCCCTCGGGCGGGAGTGGGGTTGGCAATGAGCAGTTCTTC. It encodes CASPSGGSGVGNEQFF.

The chain links TRBV29-1 to TRBJ2-3, with D hard to call. Germline CDR1 is SQVTM and CDR2 is ANQGSEA. V was cut by 1 base and J by 8 bases, with 16 bases left in between. There are 14 residues in the CDR3. The CDR3 reads CSVEAVLVSGTQYF. The CDR3 coding sequence is TGCAGCGTTGAAGCTGTCTTGGTCTCAGGTACGCAGTATTTT.

The chain links TRBV5-1 to TRBJ1-1; D call uncertain. CDR1 is SGHRS and CDR2 is YFSETQ in the germline V gene. Trimming pared 0 bases from V and 0 bases from J, leaving 6 bases between. The CDR3 sequence is 14 residues long. The CDR3 DNA reads TGCGCCAGCAGCTTGGATGTCATGAACACTGAAGCTTTCTTT. This sequence encodes CASSLDVMNTEAFF. The complete variable domain, with remaining parts taken from reference TRBV5-1 and TRBJ1-1, reads KAGVTQTPRYLIKTRGQQVTLSCSPISGHRSVSWYQQTPGQGLQFLFEYFSETQRNKGNFPGRFSGRQFSNSRSEMNVSTLELGDSALYLCASSLDVMNTEAFFGQGTRLTVV.

The genes are TRBV18 and TRBJ1-1, with D maybe TRBD1 (6 bases). In germline, CDR1 is KGHSH, CDR2 LQKENI. V was shortened by 5 bases and J by 5 bases, with 27 bases between the two germline ends. The CDR3 totals 18 residues. The DNA of the CDR3 is TGTGCCAGCTCAGGATTACCGGGACAAGCTCGCGTCGTGACTGAAGCTTTCTTT. It specifies CASSGLPGQARVVTEAFF.

The rearrangement uses TRBV6-5 and TRBJ1-1; D is perhaps TRBD1 (6 bases). Looked up from germline, CDR1 is MNHEY and CDR2 is SVGAGI. Trimming pared 8 bases from V and 11 bases from J, leaving 15 bases between. The CDR3 loop spans 11 amino acids. The CDR3 is CASQQGMVAFF. The CDR3 DNA is TGTGCCAGCCAACAGGGAATGGTCGCTTTCTTT.

The chain links TRBV30 to TRBJ1-1; D might be TRBD1 (6 bases). Germline loops: CDR1 GTSNPN, CDR2 SVGIG (reference sequence). The CDR3 contains 15 residues. The V end was cut by 3 bases, the J end by 1 base, with 15 bases between. The CDR3 here is CAWRGRGGENTEAFF. CDR3 DNA sequence: TGTGCCTGGAGGGGCCGAGGGGGGGAGAACACTGAAGCTTTCTTT.

The V gene is TRBV7-9, the J gene TRBJ2-1; 11 bases are a match to TRBD2. The ends lost 5 bases at V and 5 bases at J; junction bases unmatched: 8. There are 16 residues in the CDR3. Germline assignment: CDR1 SEHNR and CDR2 FQNEAQ (reference sequence). The CDR3 coding sequence is TGTGCCAGCAGCGGACGACTAGCGGGACTGAACAATGAGCAGTTCTTC. This translates into CASSGRLAGLNNEQFF. Full variable domain (outside the CDR3, taken from reference TRBV7-9 and TRBJ2-1): DTGVSQNPRHKITKRGQNVTFRCDPISEHNRLYWYRQTLGQGPEFLTYFQNEAQLEKSRLLSDRFSAERPKGSFSTLEIQRTEQGDSAMYLCASSGRLAGLNNEQFFGPGTRLTVL.

This rearrangement joins TRBV6-6 to TRBJ1-5; D is unresolved. There are 13 residues in the CDR3. Per germline, CDR1 MNHNY and CDR2 SVGAGI (reference sequence). Trimming cost V 7 bases and J 0 bases, with 7 bases left between them. CDR3 region: CASNEISNQPQHF. The CDR3 DNA reads as TGTGCCAGCAATGAGATTAGCAATCAGCCCCAGCATTTT.

This sequence joins TRBV11-2 and TRBJ2-3; 8 bases match TRBD2. The CDR3 sequence is 15 residues long. The J segment lost 2 bases and the V segment lost 5 bases, leaving 6 bases of the junction unmatched. Germline V gene lookup returns CDR1 SGHAT and CDR2 FQNNGV. The CDR3 loop is CASSARGGPTDTQYF. The CDR3, as DNA: TGTGCCAGCAGCGCGCGCGGGGGGCCCACAGATACGCAGTATTTT.

The J gene is TRBJ2-7, the V gene TRBV12-3 or TRBV12-4; 7 nucleotides match TRBD1. This CDR3 comprises 13 residues. The junction had 7 bases not matched to a gene; V was cut back by 5 bases and J by 6 bases. The CDR3 coding sequence is TGTGCCAGCAGTCCGGGACAGTTCTCCGAGCAGTACTTC. Its translation is CASSPGQFSEQYF.

This clone appeared a single time. The chain uses TRBV15 and TRBJ2-7; possibly TRBD1 for D (6 bases). The CDR3 spans 19 residues. V lost 5 bases to trimming and J lost 0 bases, with 26 bases between them. The V gene's germline CDR1 is LNHNV and CDR2 YYDKDF (reference sequence). This CDR3 is CATSGDPRSPQGSSYEQYF. In DNA, the CDR3 is TGTGCCACCAGCGGGGACCCGAGATCACCACAGGGAAGCTCCTACGAGCAGTACTTC.

V usage is TRBV5-1 and J usage is TRBJ1-2; 9 positions agree with TRBD1. V dropped 1 base and J dropped 7; count of bases not matched to a gene: 5. Germline CDR1 is SGHRS and CDR2 is YFSETQ. The CDR3 totals 14 residues. The CDR3 DNA follows: TGCGCCAGCAGCTTGCCCACAGGGGGCAGTGGCTACACCTTC. Its translation: CASSLPTGGSGYTF.

The chain carries TRBV6-6 and TRBJ1-2, with D uncertain. The CDR3 runs to 14 residues. Germline values: CDR1 MNHNY, CDR2 SVGAGI (reference sequence). V lost 4 bases, J lost 0 bases, and 9 bases lay in between. The CDR3 nucleotides read TGTGCCAGCAGTTCAAGCCCTGCTAACTATGGCTACACCTTC. It specifies CASSSSPANYGYTF.

The chain recombines TRBV28 with TRBJ1-5, with 8 bases aligning to TRBD1. V was clipped by 3 bases and J by 9 bases; unmatched bases: 10. The CDR3 totals 15 residues. Germline CDR1 MDHEN, CDR2 SYDVKM. The chain's CDR3 is CASSFVQGAWLPQHF. The CDR3 DNA reads as TGTGCCAGCAGTTTCGTCCAGGGGGCATGGCTGCCCCAGCATTTT.

CDR3 coding DNA: TGTGCCAGCAGCCCCCAACGGCAGGGTTACACAGATACGCAGTATTTT. This gives the protein CASSPQRQGYTDTQYF. The chain combines TRBV4-2 with TRBJ2-3; maybe TRBD1 (5 bases). The CDR3 contains 16 residues. Trimming removed 4 bases at V and 2 bases at J, with 16 bases between. Germline assignment: CDR1 LGHNA and CDR2 YNFKEQ.

This clone was picked up a small number of times. The chain carries TRBV21-1 and TRBJ2-3; the table's D call TRBD1 went unverified against the DNA. TRBV21-1 is designated a pseudogene. The CDR3 runs 19 residues. Here the CDR3 reads CASSKAQPRQGESTDTQYF. CDR3 coding DNA: TGTGCCAGCAGCAAAGCCCAGCCGCGACAGGGGGAGAGTACAGATACGCAGTATTTT.

The chain uses TRBV7-8 and TRBJ2-5; tentative D call: TRBD2 (6 bases). The CDR3 totals 15 residues. CDR1 and CDR2 (germline): SGHVS, FQNEAQ. The germline V and J ends were trimmed by 4 bases and 1 base, with 13 bases remaining between them. The chain's CDR3 is CASSYFSGFQETQYF. Here the CDR3 DNA reads TGTGCCAGCAGCTACTTCAGCGGGTTCCAAGAGACCCAGTACTTC.

Written as DNA, the CDR3 is TGTGCCAGCTCACGGGACAGGGTCAGCGGAGAGACCCAGTACTTC. Translating gives CASSRDRVSGETQYF. V usage is TRBV18 and J usage is TRBJ2-5; 9 nucleotides align to TRBD1. CDR3 length: 15 amino acids. Germline V gives CDR1 KGHSH, CDR2 LQKENI. V shed 4 bases, J shed 4 bases, and the junction held 7 bases outside the gene matches.

The gene calls are TRBV27 and TRBJ2-7; TRBD2 matches 9 bases. The CDR3 spans 15 residues. CDR1 is MNHEY and CDR2 is SMNVEV in the germline V gene (reference sequence). V shed 2 bases and J 4 bases; nucleotides not matched to a gene: 6. The CDR3 protein is CASSLGGSGGYEQYF. The CDR3 DNA follows: TGTGCCAGCAGTTTAGGGGGTAGCGGGGGATACGAGCAGTACTTC.

This clone was recorded only once. The rearrangement uses TRBV3-1 (or the pseudogene TRBV3-2) and TRBJ1-1, with 11 nucleotides matching TRBD1. The CDR3 has 15 amino acids. CDR1 and CDR2 from the germline V gene are LGHDT and YNNKEL (reference sequence). V was pared by 5 bases and J by 3 bases, with 5 bases of the junction left unmatched. Written as DNA, the CDR3 is TGTGCCAGCAGCTTTTGGGGACAGGGGGACACTGAAGCTTTCTTT. Protein: CASSFWGQGDTEAFF.

This rearrangement joins TRBV6-5 to TRBJ2-2, with a tentative D call TRBD1 (5 bases). Germline V CDR1 and CDR2: MNHEY, SVGAGI. The V end was cut by 2 bases, the J end by 6 bases, with 7 bases between. This CDR3 spans 13 amino acids. CDR3 loop: CASSYQGSGELFF. In DNA form, the CDR3 reads TGTGCCAGCAGTTACCAGGGTTCCGGGGAGCTGTTTTTT.

The chain links TRBV9 to TRBJ2-7; D call uncertain. This CDR3 has 14 amino acids. The germline V gene encodes CDR1 SGDLS and CDR2 YYNGEE. V dropped 0 bases and J dropped 0 bases, with 7 bases sitting between them. CDR3 sequence: CASSVGQVSYEQYF. The DNA of the CDR3 is TGTGCCAGCAGCGTAGGCCAGGTCTCCTACGAGCAGTACTTC. The full variable domain, in which reference TRBV9 and TRBJ2-7 provide the parts outside the CDR3, is DSGVTQTPKHLITATGQRVTLRCSPRSGDLSVYWYQQSLDQGLQFLIQYYNGEERAKGNILERFSAQQFPDLHSELNLSSLELGDSALYFCASSVGQVSYEQYFGPGTRLTVT.

The J gene is TRBJ2-5, the V gene TRBV19, with D possibly being TRBD2 (5 bases). This CDR3 contains 13 residues. Germline lookup yields CDR1 LNHDA and CDR2 SQIVND (reference sequence). Trimming stripped 5 bases from V and 5 bases from J, with 12 bases between. The CDR3 region has the DNA TGTGCCAGTAGTGACACGGACTGGGAGACCCAGTACTTC. This codes for CASSDTDWETQYF. Full variable domain (rest looked up from reference TRBV19 and TRBJ2-5): DGGITQSPKYLFRKEGQNVTLSCEQNLNHDAMYWYRQDPGQGLRLIYYSQIVNDFQKGDIAEGYSVSREKKESFPLTVTSAQKNPTAFYLCASSDTDWETQYFGPGTRLLVL.